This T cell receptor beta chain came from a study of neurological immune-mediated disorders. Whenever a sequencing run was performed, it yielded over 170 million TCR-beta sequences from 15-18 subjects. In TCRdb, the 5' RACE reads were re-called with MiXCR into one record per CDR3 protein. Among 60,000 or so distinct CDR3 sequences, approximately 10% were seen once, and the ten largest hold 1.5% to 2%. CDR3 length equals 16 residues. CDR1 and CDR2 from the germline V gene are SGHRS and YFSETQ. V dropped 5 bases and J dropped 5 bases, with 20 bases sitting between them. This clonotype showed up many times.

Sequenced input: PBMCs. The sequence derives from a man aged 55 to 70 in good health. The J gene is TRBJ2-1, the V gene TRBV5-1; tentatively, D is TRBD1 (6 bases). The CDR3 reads CASRPLGAGVNNEQFF. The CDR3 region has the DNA TGCGCCAGCAGACCCCTCGGGGCAGGGGTTAACAATGAGCAGTTCTTC.